A single sample is the source of the 23 T cell receptor beta chains below, sequenced in a study of identical twins. Using its own MiXCR run on the 5' RACE reads, TCRdb lists one record per CDR3 protein. This table holds about 530,000 distinct CDR3 sequences, nearly 15% found once. Separately, the same data were catalogued under a study of yellow fever vaccine responses in identical twins.

The sample taken for sequencing was CD4+ T cells sorted from blood. Receptors were obtained from a young woman in good health.

This clonotype was seen more than once but under ten times. The genes are TRBV7-9 and TRBJ1-2; tentative D call: TRBD1 (6 bases). CDR1 SEHNR and CDR2 FQNEAQ come from the germline V gene (reference sequence). The CDR3 loop spans 13 amino acids. V was clipped by 6 bases and J by 0 bases, with 8 bases between them. CDR3 sequence reads: CASRQGPNYGYTF. In nucleotides, the CDR3 is TGTGCCAGCAGACAGGGACCTAACTATGGCTACACCTTC.

This clonotype was counted at least ten times. The J gene is TRBJ2-3, the V gene TRBV5-1; maybe TRBD2 (5 bases). V shed 3 bases and J shed 2 bases, with 16 bases lying between them. Germline CDR1 reads SGHRS; CDR2 reads YFSETQ. This CDR3 has 16 amino acids. In DNA form, the CDR3 reads TGCGCCAGCAGCTCTTCCCCGAGCGGCGTCACAGATACGCAGTATTTT. This sequence encodes CASSSSPSGVTDTQYF.

A few counts support this clonotype. The V gene is TRBV12-3 or TRBV12-4, the J gene TRBJ1-6, with D possibly being TRBD1 (5 bases). V lost 6 bases and J 8 bases, leaving 14 bases between the germline ends. The CDR3 loop spans 14 amino acids. The CDR3 DNA follows: TGTGCCAGCAGCAGCGGGGCAAAGTATTCACCCCTCCACTTT. Translated, it gives CASSSGAKYSPLHF.

This clonotype was recorded many times. V usage is TRBV12-3 or TRBV12-4 and J usage is TRBJ2-2; D is unresolved. The CDR3 covers 12 residues. The germline V and J ends were trimmed by 6 bases and 5 bases, with 7 bases remaining between them. The CDR3 DNA reads as TGTGCCAGCAGGCTTGGTACCGGGGAGCTGTTTTTT. Encoded protein: CASRLGTGELFF.

CDR3 protein: CSAMGPEQFF. CDR3 bases: TGCAGTGCTATGGGACCTGAGCAGTTCTTC. This chain joins TRBV20-1 and TRBJ2-1; either TRBD1 or TRBD2 may supply D (5 bases each). Germline V gene data show CDR1 as DFQATT and CDR2 as SNEGSKA (reference sequence). The CDR3 runs 10 residues. The ends were cut back, 4 bases at V and 9 bases at J, with 7 bases in the middle.

This chain uses TRBV2 with TRBJ1-1; TRBD1 matches at 7 bases. Looked up from germline, CDR1 is SNHLY and CDR2 is FYNNEI. The CDR3 contains 16 residues. V trimming: 1 base; J trimming: 3 bases; junction bases outside the gene matches: 8. The CDR3 protein is CASSEVGKGADTEAFF. The CDR3 DNA follows: TGTGCCAGCAGTGAAGTTGGTAAGGGGGCGGACACTGAAGCTTTCTTT.

This clonotype has at least ten counts. This chain links TRBV24-1 with TRBJ2-5; D remains unclear. The V end was cut by 0 bases, the J end by 7 bases, with 5 bases between. Germline V gene data show CDR1 as KGHDR and CDR2 as SFDVKD. CDR3 length equals 12 residues. The CDR3 nucleotides read TGTGCCACCAGTGATTTGTTAGGGACCCAGTACTTC. It specifies CATSDLLGTQYF.

This clonotype was found a few times. The J gene is TRBJ2-5, the V gene TRBV9; 7 bases agree with TRBD1. The CDR3 length is 14 residues. From germline, CDR1 is SGDLS and CDR2 YYNGEE. The ends lost 1 base at V and 3 bases at J; junction bases unmatched: 3. CDR3 protein: CASSVSQGEETQYF. The CDR3 DNA is TGTGCCAGCAGCGTAAGTCAGGGGGAAGAGACCCAGTACTTC.

The chain has TRBV15 and TRBJ2-3; TRBD2 might be the D (6 bases). Germline CDR1 and CDR2: LNHNV and YYDKDF (reference sequence). The CDR3 is 16 residues long. The ends were cut back, 6 bases at V and 2 bases at J, with 18 bases in the middle. Written as DNA, the CDR3 is TGTGCCACCAGGAAGGCCGGGCTAGCGAACACAGATACGCAGTATTTT. It is translated as CATRKAGLANTDTQYF.

This chain joins TRBV5-1 and TRBJ2-1; the match to TRBD2 covers 8 bases. Germline loops: CDR1 SGHRS, CDR2 YFSETQ. This CDR3 comprises 16 residues. V was pared by 2 bases and J by 6 bases, with 10 bases of the junction left unmatched. The CDR3 nucleotides are TGCGCCAGCAGCTTCGCGGGGGGTTTCGGTTTCAATGAGCAGTTCTTC. It encodes CASSFAGGFGFNEQFF.

In the case of this clonotype: Relative to the germline gene, one junction end is altered; a read error may explain this. The chain employs TRBV5-8 and TRBJ2-2, with TRBD2 matching over 13 bases. Per the germline V gene, CDR1 is SGHTS and CDR2 is YDEGEE. This CDR3 is 16 amino acids long. The CDR3 DNA is TGTGCCAGCAGCACCCGACTAGCGGGAGGCCCCGGGGAGCTGTCTTTT. This codes for CASSTRLAGGPGELSF.

This chain joins TRBV20-1 and TRBJ1-3; D gene uncertain. The CDR3 length is 11 residues. CDR1 DFQATT and CDR2 SNEGSKA come from the germline V gene (reference sequence). V was shortened by 6 bases and J by 0 bases, with 3 bases between the two germline ends. The CDR3 DNA follows: TGCAGTGCCAACTCTGGAAACACCATATATTTT. Its translation: CSANSGNTIYF.

This clonotype was picked up a small number of times. The chain couples TRBV5-1 to TRBJ2-7; 7 positions match TRBD1. The germline CDR1 and CDR2 sequences are SGHRS and YFSETQ. Trimming removed 4 bases from V and 2 bases from J; junction bases left unmatched: 6. The CDR3 is 14 amino acids. The CDR3 sequence is CASSPTGQPYEQYF. DNA of the CDR3: TGCGCCAGCAGCCCTACGGGACAGCCCTACGAGCAGTACTTC.

The chain joins TRBV7-9 to TRBJ1-6; 8 bases fit TRBD1. Germline-derived CDR1 and CDR2 are SEHNR and FQNEAQ (reference sequence). V was pared by 4 bases and J by 7 bases, with 6 bases of the junction left unmatched. There are 15 residues in the CDR3. The CDR3 sequence is CASSWGDRKNSPLHF. Written as DNA, the CDR3 is TGTGCCAGCAGCTGGGGGGACAGGAAGAATTCACCCCTCCACTTT. The variable domain in full, completed from reference TRBV7-9 and TRBJ1-6, reads DTGVSQNPRHKITKRGQNVTFRCDPISEHNRLYWYRQTLGQGPEFLTYFQNEAQLEKSRLLSDRFSAERPKGSFSTLEIQRTEQGDSAMYLCASSWGDRKNSPLHFGNGTRLTVT.

This clonotype was counted only a few times. The rearrangement joins TRBV2 to TRBJ1-3; D unresolved. The germline CDR1 and CDR2 sequences are SNHLY and FYNNEI. The germline V and J ends were trimmed by 1 base and 4 bases, with 14 bases remaining between them. The CDR3 sequence is 16 residues long. CDR3 residues: CASSEEAARRGNTIYF. Written as DNA, the CDR3 is TGTGCCAGCAGTGAAGAGGCGGCGCGGAGGGGAAACACCATATATTTT.

This sequence joins TRBV27 and TRBJ2-7, with a possible D match to TRBD1 (6 bases). CDR3 length: 13 amino acids. Germline loops: CDR1 MNHEY, CDR2 SMNVEV (reference sequence). V dropped 6 bases and J dropped 2 bases, with 11 bases sitting between them. In DNA form, the CDR3 reads TGTGCCAGCAGAAAACAGGGAGCCTACGAGCAGTACTTC. This sequence encodes CASRKQGAYEQYF.

This clonotype was seen a few times. V gene TRBV5-8 combines with J gene TRBJ2-2; D is perhaps TRBD2 (5 bases). V lost 4 bases to trimming and J lost 6 bases, with 13 bases between them. Germline CDR1 and CDR2: SGHTS and YDEGEE. The CDR3 is 14 residues long. CDR3 DNA: TGTGCCAGCAGCCCTCCCCCGGGATCCGGGGAGCTGTTTTTT. It translates to CASSPPPGSGELFF.

The rearrangement joins TRBV7-9 to TRBJ2-3; no reliable D call. CDR1 is SEHNR and CDR2 is FQNEAQ in the germline V gene (reference sequence). Trimming stripped 1 base from V and 6 bases from J, with 5 bases between. The CDR3 consists of 12 residues. The CDR3: CASSLVMDTQYF. Here the CDR3 DNA reads TGTGCCAGCAGCTTAGTGATGGATACGCAGTATTTT.

The rearrangement joins TRBV27 to TRBJ2-4; possibly TRBD1 for D (6 bases). V was trimmed by 3 bases and J by 6 bases, leaving 12 bases between them. Germline CDR1 MNHEY, CDR2 SMNVEV (reference sequence). The CDR3 is 14 residues long. CDR3 in DNA: TGTGCCAGCAGTTTGTCAGGGGTCGGAAACATTCAGTACTTC. This encodes CASSLSGVGNIQYF.

This clonotype was picked up many times. CDR3 sequence reads: CASSTRAFNTGELFF. The CDR3 DNA reads as TGTGCCAGCAGTACACGGGCCTTTAACACCGGGGAGCTGTTTTTT. This chain links TRBV12-3 or TRBV12-4 with TRBJ2-2; D is unclear. Trimming left V 5 bases short and J 2 bases short, with 12 bases between. This CDR3 spans 15 amino acids.

This clonotype was observed a handful of times. The chain is built from TRBV5-1 and TRBJ1-1; a weak D match, TRBD1 (6 bases). The CDR3 is 17 amino acids. V shed 0 bases and J shed 1 base, with 16 bases lying between them. From germline, CDR1 is SGHRS and CDR2 YFSETQ. CDR3 coding DNA: TGCGCCAGCAGCTTGGGACAGGCCGCAGGGAAGAACACTGAAGCTTTCTTT. Translation gives CASSLGQAAGKNTEAFF.

This clonotype was observed a handful of times. The rearrangement links TRBV28 to TRBJ2-7; 9 bases line up with TRBD2. V dropped 7 bases and J dropped 4; count of bases not matched to a gene: 20. The CDR3 covers 18 residues. Germline lookup yields CDR1 MDHEN and CDR2 SYDVKM. The chain's CDR3 is CASTPDIEWREGRYEQYF. The CDR3 nucleotides are TGTGCCAGCACCCCCGATATAGAATGGCGGGAGGGCCGGTACGAGCAGTACTTC.

This clonotype showed up just a few times. The V call is TRBV5-1, the J call TRBJ2-1, with 8 bases fitting TRBD1. V gave up 0 bases and J gave up 4 bases; unmatched junction bases: 6. The CDR3 sequence is 16 residues long. Germline V gives CDR1 SGHRS, CDR2 YFSETQ. CDR3 protein: CASSLGAGGAYNEQFF. The CDR3 coding sequence is TGCGCCAGCAGCTTGGGGGCAGGGGGCGCGTACAATGAGCAGTTCTTC.